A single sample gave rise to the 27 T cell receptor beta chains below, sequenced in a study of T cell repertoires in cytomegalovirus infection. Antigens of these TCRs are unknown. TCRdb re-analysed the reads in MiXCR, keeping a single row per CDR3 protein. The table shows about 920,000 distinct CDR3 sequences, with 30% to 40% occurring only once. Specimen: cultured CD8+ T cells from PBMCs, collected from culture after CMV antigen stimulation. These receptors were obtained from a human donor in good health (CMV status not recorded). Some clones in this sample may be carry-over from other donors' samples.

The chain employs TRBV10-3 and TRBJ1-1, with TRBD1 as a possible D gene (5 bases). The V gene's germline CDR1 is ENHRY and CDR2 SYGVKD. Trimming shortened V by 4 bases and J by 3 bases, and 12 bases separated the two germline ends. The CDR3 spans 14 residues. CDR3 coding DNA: TGTGCCATCAGTGTCGGGGGGTTGGACACTGAAGCTTTCTTT. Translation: CAISVGGLDTEAFF.

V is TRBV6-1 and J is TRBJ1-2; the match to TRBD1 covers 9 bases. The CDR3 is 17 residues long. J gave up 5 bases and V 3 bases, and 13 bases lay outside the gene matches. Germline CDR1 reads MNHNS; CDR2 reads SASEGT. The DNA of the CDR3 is TGTGCCAGCAGTGACCGGGACAGGGCTAGAGGGAAGTATGGCTACACCTTC. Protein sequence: CASSDRDRARGKYGYTF.

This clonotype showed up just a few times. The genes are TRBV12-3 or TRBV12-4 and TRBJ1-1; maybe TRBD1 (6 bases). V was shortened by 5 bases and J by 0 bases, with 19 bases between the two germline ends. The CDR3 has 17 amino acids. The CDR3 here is CASSLGAPGLMNTEAFF. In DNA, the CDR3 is TGTGCCAGCAGTCTGGGGGCGCCCGGCCTCATGAACACTGAAGCTTTCTTT.

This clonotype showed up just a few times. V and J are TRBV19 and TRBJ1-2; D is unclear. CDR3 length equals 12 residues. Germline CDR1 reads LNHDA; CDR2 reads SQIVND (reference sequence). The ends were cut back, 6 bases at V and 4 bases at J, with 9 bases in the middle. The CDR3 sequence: CASSTQSYGYTF. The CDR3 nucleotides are TGTGCCAGTAGCACACAAAGCTATGGCTACACCTTC.

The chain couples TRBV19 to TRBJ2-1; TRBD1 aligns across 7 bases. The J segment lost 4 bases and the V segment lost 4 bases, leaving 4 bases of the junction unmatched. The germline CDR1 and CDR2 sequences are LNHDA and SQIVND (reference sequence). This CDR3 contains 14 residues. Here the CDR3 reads CASSSTGEYNEQFF. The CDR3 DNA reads TGTGCCAGTAGTAGTACAGGGGAATACAATGAGCAGTTCTTC.

The CDR3 region is CASSGQRDRNQPQHF. DNA for the CDR3: TGTGCCAGCAGCGGACAGCGAGATCGCAATCAGCCCCAGCATTTT. The chain employs TRBV2 and TRBJ1-5, with a tentative D call TRBD1 (6 bases). V was clipped by 6 bases and J by 2 bases, with 14 bases between them. In germline, CDR1 is SNHLY, CDR2 FYNNEI. The CDR3 contains 15 residues.

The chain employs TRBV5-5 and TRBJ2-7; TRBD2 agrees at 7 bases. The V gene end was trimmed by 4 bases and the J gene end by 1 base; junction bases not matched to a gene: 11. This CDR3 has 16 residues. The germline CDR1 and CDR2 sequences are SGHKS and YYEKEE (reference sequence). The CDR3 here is CASSLRGGAVSYEQYF. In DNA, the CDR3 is TGTGCCAGCAGCCTAAGGGGAGGGGCGGTATCCTACGAGCAGTACTTC.

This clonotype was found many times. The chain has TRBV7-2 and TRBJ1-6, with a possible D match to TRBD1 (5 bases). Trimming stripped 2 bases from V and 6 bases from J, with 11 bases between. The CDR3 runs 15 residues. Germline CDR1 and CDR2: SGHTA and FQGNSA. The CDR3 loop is CASSLRSGTNSPLHF. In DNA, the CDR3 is TGTGCCAGCAGCTTAAGATCGGGGACTAATTCACCCCTCCACTTT.

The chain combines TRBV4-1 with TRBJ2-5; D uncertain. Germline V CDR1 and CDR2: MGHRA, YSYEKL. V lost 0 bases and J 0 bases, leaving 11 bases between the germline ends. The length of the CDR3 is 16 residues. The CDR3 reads CASSQDIVEYQETQYF. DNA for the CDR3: TGCGCCAGCAGCCAAGATATTGTCGAGTACCAAGAGACCCAGTACTTC.

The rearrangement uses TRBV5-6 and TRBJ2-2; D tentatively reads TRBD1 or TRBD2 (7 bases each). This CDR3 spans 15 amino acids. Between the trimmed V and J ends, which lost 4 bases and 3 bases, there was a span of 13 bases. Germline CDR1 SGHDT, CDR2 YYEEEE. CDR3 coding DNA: TGTGCCAGCAGCCCAGGGGGGGATCACACCGGGGAGCTGTTTTTT. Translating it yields CASSPGGDHTGELFF.

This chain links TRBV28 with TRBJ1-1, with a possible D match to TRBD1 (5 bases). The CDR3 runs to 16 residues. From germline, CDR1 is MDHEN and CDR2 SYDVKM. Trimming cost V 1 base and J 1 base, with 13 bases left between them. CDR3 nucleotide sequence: TGTGCCAGCAGTTTATTGGGGGGAGCGAAGAACACTGAAGCTTTCTTT. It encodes CASSLLGGAKNTEAFF.

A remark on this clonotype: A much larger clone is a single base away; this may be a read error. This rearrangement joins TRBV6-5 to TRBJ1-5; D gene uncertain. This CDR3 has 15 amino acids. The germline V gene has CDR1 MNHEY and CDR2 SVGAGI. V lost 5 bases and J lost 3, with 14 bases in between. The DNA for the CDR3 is TGTGCCAGCAGTGTTTTTCTAATGGACAATCAGCCCCAGCATTTT. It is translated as CASSVFLMDNQPQHF.

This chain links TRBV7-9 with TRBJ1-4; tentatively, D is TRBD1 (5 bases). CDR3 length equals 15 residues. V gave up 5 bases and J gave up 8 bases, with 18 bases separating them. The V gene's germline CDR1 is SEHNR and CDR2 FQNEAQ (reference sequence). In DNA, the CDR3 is TGTGCCAGCAGCGGTCCTTGGGGCCTAAGAGAAAAACTGTTTTTT. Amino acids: CASSGPWGLREKLFF. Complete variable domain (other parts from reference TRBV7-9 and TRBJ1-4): DTGVSQNPRHKITKRGQNVTFRCDPISEHNRLYWYRQTLGQGPEFLTYFQNEAQLEKSRLLSDRFSAERPKGSFSTLEIQRTEQGDSAMYLCASSGPWGLREKLFFGSGTQLSVL.

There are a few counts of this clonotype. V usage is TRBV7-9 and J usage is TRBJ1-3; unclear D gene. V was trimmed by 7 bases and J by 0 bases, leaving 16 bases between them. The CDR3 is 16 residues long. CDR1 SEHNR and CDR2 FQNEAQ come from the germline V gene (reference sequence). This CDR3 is CASTSFRDPSGNTIYF. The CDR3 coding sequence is TGTGCCAGCACCTCCTTCCGCGACCCCTCTGGAAACACCATATATTTT.

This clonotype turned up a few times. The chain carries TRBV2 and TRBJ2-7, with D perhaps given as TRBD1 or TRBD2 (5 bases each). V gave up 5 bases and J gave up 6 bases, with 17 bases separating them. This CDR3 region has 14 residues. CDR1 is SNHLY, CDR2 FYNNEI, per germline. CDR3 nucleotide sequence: TGTGCCAGCAGTAACTCGGGGCACGGGCTCGAGCAGTACGTC. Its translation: CASSNSGHGLEQYV.

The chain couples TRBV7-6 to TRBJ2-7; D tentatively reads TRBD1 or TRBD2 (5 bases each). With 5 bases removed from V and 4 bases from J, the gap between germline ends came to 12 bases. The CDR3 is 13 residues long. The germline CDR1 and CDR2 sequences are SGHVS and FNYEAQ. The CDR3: CASSVDTRYEQYF. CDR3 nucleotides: TGTGCCAGCAGCGTGGACACTAGATACGAGCAGTACTTC.

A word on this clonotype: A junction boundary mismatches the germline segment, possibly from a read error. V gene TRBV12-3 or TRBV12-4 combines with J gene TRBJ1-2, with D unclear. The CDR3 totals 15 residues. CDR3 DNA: TGTGTCAGCTACGGCCCCGGACCTAACTCGACAGGCTACACCTTC. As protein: CVSYGPGPNSTGYTF.

The CDR3 DNA is TGTGCCAGCAGTTTCCTTGTCGGGGGCAATGAGCAGTTCTTC. Protein: CASSFLVGGNEQFF. The chain couples TRBV12-3 or TRBV12-4 to TRBJ2-1; a possible D gene is TRBD2 (6 bases). V lost 3 bases and J lost 6, with 12 bases in between. The CDR3 spans 14 residues.

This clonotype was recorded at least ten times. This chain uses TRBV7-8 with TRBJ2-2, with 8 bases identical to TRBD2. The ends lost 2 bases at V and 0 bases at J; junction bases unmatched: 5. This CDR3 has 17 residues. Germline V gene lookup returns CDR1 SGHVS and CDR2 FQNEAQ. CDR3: CASSLPSGLPNTGELFF. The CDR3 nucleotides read TGTGCCAGCAGCTTACCTAGCGGGCTTCCGAACACCGGGGAGCTGTTTTTT.

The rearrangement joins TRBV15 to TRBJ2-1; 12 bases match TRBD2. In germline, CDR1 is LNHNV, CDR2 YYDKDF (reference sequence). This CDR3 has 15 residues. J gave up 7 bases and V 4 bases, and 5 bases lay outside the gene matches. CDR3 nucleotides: TGTGCCACCAGCACGGCTAGCGGGGGGGCGAATGAGCAGTTCTTC. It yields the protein CATSTASGGANEQFF.

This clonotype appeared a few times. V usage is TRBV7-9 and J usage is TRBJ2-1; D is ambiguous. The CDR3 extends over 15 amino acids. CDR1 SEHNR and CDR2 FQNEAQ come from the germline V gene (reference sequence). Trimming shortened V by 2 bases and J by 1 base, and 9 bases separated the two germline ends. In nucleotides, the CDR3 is TGTGCCAGCAGCTTACGGGCATTGTCCTACAATGAGCAGTTCTTC. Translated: CASSLRALSYNEQFF.

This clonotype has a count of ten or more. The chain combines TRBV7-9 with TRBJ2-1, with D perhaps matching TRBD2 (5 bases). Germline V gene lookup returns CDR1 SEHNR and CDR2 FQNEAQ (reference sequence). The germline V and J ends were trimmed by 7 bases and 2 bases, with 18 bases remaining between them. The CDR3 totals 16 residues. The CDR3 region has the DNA TGTGCCAGCATCACCCCATCCGGGGTCGCCTACAATGAGCAGTTCTTC. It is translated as CASITPSGVAYNEQFF.

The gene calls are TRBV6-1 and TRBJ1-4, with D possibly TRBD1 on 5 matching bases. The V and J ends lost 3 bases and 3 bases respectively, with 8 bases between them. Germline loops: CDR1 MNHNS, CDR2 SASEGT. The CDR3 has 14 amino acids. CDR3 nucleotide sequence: TGTGCCAGCAGTGACAGGGCCGCTAATGAAAAACTGTTTTTT. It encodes CASSDRAANEKLFF.

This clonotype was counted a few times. CDR3 bases: TGTGCCAGCAGTCGTAGACGAGAAGGGCAAGAGACCCAGTACTTC. Translation: CASSRRREGQETQYF. The chain employs TRBV27 and TRBJ2-5; D gene ambiguous. The germline V and J ends were trimmed by 5 bases and 2 bases, with 15 bases remaining between them. The CDR3 consists of 15 residues. Looked up from germline, CDR1 is MNHEY and CDR2 is SMNVEV (reference sequence).

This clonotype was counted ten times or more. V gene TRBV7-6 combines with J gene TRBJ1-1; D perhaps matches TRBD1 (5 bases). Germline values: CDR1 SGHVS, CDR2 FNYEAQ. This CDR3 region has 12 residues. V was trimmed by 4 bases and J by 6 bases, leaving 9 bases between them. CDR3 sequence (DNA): TGTGCCAGCAGCTCCAGGGTCTCTGAAGCTTTCTTT. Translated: CASSSRVSEAFF.

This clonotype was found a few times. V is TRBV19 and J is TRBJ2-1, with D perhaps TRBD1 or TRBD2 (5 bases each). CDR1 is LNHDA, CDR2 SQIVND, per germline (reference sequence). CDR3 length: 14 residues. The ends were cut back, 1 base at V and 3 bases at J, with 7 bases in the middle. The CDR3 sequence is CASSIGGVYNEQFF. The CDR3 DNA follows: TGTGCCAGTAGTATAGGAGGGGTCTACAATGAGCAGTTCTTC.

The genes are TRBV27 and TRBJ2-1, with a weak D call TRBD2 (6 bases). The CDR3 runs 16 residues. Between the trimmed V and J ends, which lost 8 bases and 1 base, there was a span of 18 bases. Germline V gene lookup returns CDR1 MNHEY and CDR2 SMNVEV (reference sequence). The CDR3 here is CASGFRAGFSYNEQFF. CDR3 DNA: TGTGCCAGCGGGTTTAGGGCGGGATTTTCCTACAATGAGCAGTTCTTC.